This TCR beta chain originates from a study of shared clonotypes between healthy human individuals (dated by TCRdb to about 2020). Background for the entire study: The cohort comprised a couple of women and a few men aged 18 to 49 years. For each donor, CD4 naive and CD4 memory were each run on three plates, CD8 naive on two plates, and CD8 memory on one plate. Blood TCR repertoires of about 5 healthy adults were deeply sequenced to estimate repertoire size and the extent of clonotype sharing between individuals. To increase sequencing depth and limit assay-specific biases, TCR repertoire library preparation and sequencing were carried out by different laboratories using diverse techniques. Per donor, leukapheresis produced somewhere between about 0.9 and 10 billion PBMCs.

The donors were healthy, HIV-negative adults who had no recently reported acute infections or vaccinations. Every donor was a Caucasian adult living in Nashville, Tennessee, USA. Magnetic negative selection was used to enrich CD4+ T cells, after which naive cells were positively selected on CD45RA and the negative fraction became the memory subset. After blood collection by leukapheresis, PBMCs were isolated using Ficoll-Histopaque density gradient centrifugation and then cryopreserved in the vapor phase of liquid nitrogen. Purity and quantity of every magnetically sorted T cell population were checked by analytical flow cytometry. From each sorted fraction, genomic DNA was isolated and quantified by UV absorbance on a Nanodrop 2000c. Using the deep immunoSEQ assay, TCR CDR3 regions were amplified from genomic DNA by multiplex PCR. For each cell subset, the extracted genomic DNA was distributed evenly across all wells of several immunoSEQ 96-well plates, and each plate served as one replicate. For sorted subsets, roughly 200 ng of genomic DNA, equivalent to 25,000 to 35,000 T cell genomes, went into each replicate PCR. Purified libraries were measured with a Qubit 3.0 fluorometer, size-checked on a Bioanalyzer 2100, and measured again with the KAPA Library Quantification kit. Each immunoSEQ 96-well plate was sequenced on its own single-read 150-cycle Illumina NextSeq 550 flow cell. The original pipeline was this. Because only junctional sequences without quality scores were contained in the immunoSEQ output, filtering matching that applied to full-length reads could not be performed. To assign V/J genes and CDR3, sequences were annotated using PyIR, a Python wrapper for IgBLAST v1.9, with IMGT germline references. Any read was removed if the V/J assignment was weak (E-value above 1e-6), the CDR3 was missing, or the read contained stop codons, out-of-frame junctions, or ambiguous translated residues. V3J clonotypes were defined as sequences sharing the same inferred V gene, J gene, and CDR3 amino acid sequence. Percentage overlap between repertoires was computed as shared unique clonotypes divided by the size of the smaller repertoire. Richness of each repertoire was evaluated using RTK rarefaction, the Chao1 estimator, and Recon v2.1 estimates of unobserved clonotypes. OLGA was used to compute generation probabilities for all TCRbeta clonotypes that the gDNA method yielded from a handful of donors. The table was pulled from immuneACCESS by TCRdb, which kept in-frame rearrangements only. Such tables lose some clones; where checked, under half of the loss comes from unresolved V genes, and the rest has no known cause. D and trimming were read from the DNA, whereas the V and J calls and clone size are those reported in that table. The sample table shows about 980,000 clones, and more than 75% are seen once. The top ten clonotypes cover over 1.3% of the sample.

Taken from the germline V gene (reference sequence), the CDR1 and CDR2 loops are PRHDT and FYEKMQ. Reading from cysteine to phenylalanine, the CDR3 counts 13 amino acids. Of all the DNA, just the CDR3 is kept, 39 bases in frame from base 1. V and J are truncated by 3 bases and 4 bases respectively, leaving an intervening sequence of 8 bases. General conclusions and limits of the study: Naive subsets generally had larger estimated clonotype richness than memory subsets. Pairwise subsampling indicated that sequencing depth was expected to affect the degree of clonotype sharing among donors. Only blood was sampled, and tissue TCR repertoires likely differ from those in blood. Compared with non-shared clonotypes, the clonotypes found in all four sorted-subset donors had higher generation probabilities. Across four donors, approximately 4.9% of naive CD4, roughly 3.3% of naive CD8, around 2.1% of memory CD4, and about 0.4% of memory CD8 clonotypes were shared. Even with the large sequencing depth, rarefaction of the sorted-subset datasets indicated that sequencing was incomplete. Because the study included a small number of donors, the genetic and exposure-history diversity represented was limited.

As regards this clone: Its antigen remains undetermined. No much larger clonotype is one base removed from it; base qualities were not supplied.

The sequence derives from a man younger than 30 in good health. The sequenced material came from memory CD4+ T cells sorted from blood. Sample cell subset or site, as interpreted from the label and publication: CD45RA-negative fraction. The chain employs TRBV13 and TRBJ2-3, with an unclear D gene assignment. The DNA is TGTGCCAGCAGCTTGCCCGGTGCAGATACGCAGTATTTT. Translated, it reads CASSLPGADTQYF.